This T cell receptor (beta chain) was captured by sequencing in a study of cytomegalovirus exposure and HLA in healthy donors. The study ran its PCR with 60 Vbeta and 13 Jbeta primers. Sequencing was performed with immunoSEQ multiplex PCR; in TCRdb, only in-frame clones are kept and a portion is missing. The sample includes approximately 290,000 clones, 75% to 90% of them seen just once. CDR1 and CDR2 (germline): MGHRA, YSYEKL. This CDR3 contains 16 residues. General study findings and limits: Listed as cytomegalovirus-associated were 150 to 200 TCR beta chains.

To note about this clone: No antigen is known for it.

Sequencing was carried out using PBMCs. This receptor was identified in a girl under 10 years old in good health and CMV-seronegative. This chain links TRBV4-1 with TRBJ2-5; 10 nucleotides align to TRBD2. The J call is uncertain, as TRBJ2-7 better fits the DNA end. The CDR3 loop reads CASSQLGGLATYEQYF. CDR3 coding DNA: TGCGCCAGCAGCCAGCTGGGGGGACTAGCGACCTACGAGCAGTACTTC.